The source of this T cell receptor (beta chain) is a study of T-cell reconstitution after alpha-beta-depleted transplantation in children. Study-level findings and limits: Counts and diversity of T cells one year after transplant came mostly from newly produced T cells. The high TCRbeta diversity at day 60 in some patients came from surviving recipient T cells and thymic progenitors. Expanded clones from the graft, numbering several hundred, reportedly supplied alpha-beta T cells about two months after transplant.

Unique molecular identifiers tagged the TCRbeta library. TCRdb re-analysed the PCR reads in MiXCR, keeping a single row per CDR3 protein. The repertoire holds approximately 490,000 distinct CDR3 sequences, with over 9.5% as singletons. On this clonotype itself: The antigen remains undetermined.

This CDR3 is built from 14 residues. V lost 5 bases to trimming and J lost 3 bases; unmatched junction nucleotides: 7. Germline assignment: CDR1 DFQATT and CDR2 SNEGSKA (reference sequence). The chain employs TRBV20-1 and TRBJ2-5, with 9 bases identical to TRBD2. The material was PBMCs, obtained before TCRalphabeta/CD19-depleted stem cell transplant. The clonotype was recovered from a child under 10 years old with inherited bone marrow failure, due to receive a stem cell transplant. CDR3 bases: TGCAGTGCTCGACGGCTAGCGGGAAAAGAGACCCAGTACTTC. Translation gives CSARRLAGKETQYF.